This paragraph reports one T cell receptor beta chain. These data originate in a study of TIL therapy for anti-PD-1-resistant metastatic lung cancer. The immunoSEQ assay was v3. Profiling relied on immunoSEQ multiplex PCR, and the TCRdb table lists in-frame clones only, not all of them. The profile covers tens of thousands of clones, with roughly 66% appearing a single time and over 6.5% taken by the ten largest. The CDR3 runs 13 residues. The V gene's germline CDR1 is SGHNT and CDR2 YENEEA. V was clipped by 5 bases and J by 4 bases; unmatched bases: 4. The time point is: pre-treatment sample, taken before nivolumab and TIL therapy.

The sample here was blood, taken at baseline. The TCR comes from a person between 25 and 80 years old with non-small cell lung cancer. The rearrangement joins TRBV11-3 to TRBJ2-7; 8 nucleotides agree with TRBD1. The CDR3 sequence is CASSGRQGYEQYF. The CDR3 DNA is TGTGCCAGCAGCGGCCGACAGGGGTACGAGCAGTACTTC.